This TCR beta chain comes out of a study of patients and donors after allogeneic stem cell transplantation. One entry per CDR3 protein, called by TCRdb with MiXCR from the RT-PCR reads. The data hold roughly 940,000 distinct CDR3 sequences, with roughly 18% observed a single time. CDR3 length: 14 amino acids. The trim removed 3 bases at V and 2 bases at J, leaving 4 bases unmatched. Germline V gene lookup returns CDR1 SGDLS and CDR2 YYNGEE. The clonotype comes from a human donor who was either an allogeneic HSCT recipient or a stem cell or donor lymphocyte infusion donor (not recorded which). It is not recorded whose cells these are; they may come from a transplant donor. The sample comprised blood, either unsorted or a sorted T cell fraction (not recorded which). This chain connects TRBV9 to TRBJ2-7, with TRBD1 identical over 8 bases. This CDR3 is CASSDTGGPYEQYF. CDR3 in DNA: TGTGCCAGCAGCGATACAGGGGGACCCTACGAGCAGTACTTC.